These 13 T cell receptor beta chains were sequenced from one sample in a study of blood T cell repertoires in COVID-19. Only in-frame clones appear in the TCRdb table, and some are missing; sequencing was by immunoSEQ multiplex PCR. The data hold about 100,000 clones, with more than 65% observed a single time. Material for sequencing was peripheral blood. These receptors were taken from a woman between 70 and 85 years old with acute or convalescent COVID-19.

The V gene is TRBV6-5, the J gene TRBJ2-1; unclear D gene. Germline assignment: CDR1 MNHEY and CDR2 SVGAGI. The CDR3 has 15 residues. Trimming removed 6 bases at V and 2 bases at J, with 14 bases between. Written as DNA, the CDR3 is TGTGCCAGCAGGGCCGACCAGGAACCCTACAATGAGCAGTTCTTC. As protein: CASRADQEPYNEQFF.

This clone was observed a few times. V is TRBV2 and J is TRBJ2-6; D is undetermined. From germline, CDR1 is SNHLY and CDR2 FYNNEI. The CDR3 totals 13 residues. Trimming shortened V by 7 bases and J by 0 bases, and 4 bases separated the two germline ends. CDR3 sequence: CASKLSGANVLTF. The CDR3 DNA reads TGTGCCAGCAAGCTCTCTGGGGCCAACGTCCTGACTTTC.

The chain couples TRBV5-4 to TRBJ1-4; D remains unclear. The V end lost 0 bases, the J end lost 4 bases, and 7 bases lay between the germline ends. Per the germline V gene, CDR1 is SGHNT and CDR2 is YYREEE (reference sequence). The CDR3 spans 14 residues. Written as DNA, the CDR3 is TGTGCCAGCAGCTTGGACAGCAGTAATGAAAAACTGTTTTTT. This codes for CASSLDSSNEKLFF.

The rearrangement uses TRBV19 and TRBJ1-2; possible D gene TRBD1, 5 bases. V was cut by 2 bases and J by 6 bases, with 13 bases left in between. The CDR3 loop spans 14 amino acids. Germline-derived CDR1 and CDR2 are LNHDA and SQIVND (reference sequence). For the CDR3, the DNA is TGTGCCAGTAGTATACGGGGGACCCCTGATGGCTACACCTTC. Its protein product is CASSIRGTPDGYTF.

The rearrangement links TRBV7-2 to TRBJ1-3; TRBD1 matches at 7 bases. From germline, CDR1 is SGHTA and CDR2 FQGNSA. V was pared by 4 bases and J by 8 bases, with 17 bases of the junction left unmatched. The length of the CDR3 is 17 residues. Here the CDR3 DNA reads TGTGCCAGCAGCTGGGGCCCCAACAGGGGTACTAGGGACACCATATATTTT. This gives the protein CASSWGPNRGTRDTIYF.

This rearrangement joins TRBV29-1 to TRBJ2-4; D may be TRBD2 (6 bases). The germline V and J ends were trimmed by 4 bases and 0 bases, with 22 bases remaining between them. The length of the CDR3 is 18 residues. Germline values: CDR1 SQVTM, CDR2 ANQGSEA. CDR3 in amino acids: CSVATPGQSGVAKNIQYF. Here the CDR3 DNA reads TGCAGCGTTGCAACCCCAGGTCAATCGGGGGTAGCCAAAAACATTCAGTACTTC.

The chain joins TRBV11-2 to TRBJ2-7; 9 bases align to TRBD1. V was clipped by 3 bases and J by 6 bases; unmatched bases: 3. CDR1 and CDR2 (germline): SGHAT, FQNNGV. The CDR3 has 13 residues. The CDR3 here is CASSLGQGGEQYV. In nucleotides, the CDR3 is TGTGCCAGCAGCTTGGGACAGGGTGGCGAGCAGTACGTC.

The chain uses TRBV7-3 and TRBJ2-1, with 9 bases identical to TRBD2. This CDR3 comprises 16 residues. The germline CDR1 and CDR2 sequences are SGHTA and FQGTGA. Unmatched junction bases numbered 6, after V lost 5 bases and J lost 1 base. CDR3 sequence (DNA): TGTGCCAGCAGCAACGCGGGGGGGTCTTCCTACAATGAGCAGTTCTTC. Protein sequence: CASSNAGGSSYNEQFF.

The genes are TRBV20-1 and TRBJ1-1; no reliable D call. Trimming cost V 6 bases and J 3 bases, with 8 bases left between them. Looked up from germline, CDR1 is DFQATT and CDR2 is SNEGSKA (reference sequence). The CDR3 consists of 11 residues. This chain's CDR3 is CSALSYTEAFF. The CDR3 region has the DNA TGCAGTGCCCTGAGCTACACTGAAGCTTTCTTT.

The chain carries TRBV7-3 and TRBJ1-2; 9 bases are shared with TRBD1. The germline V gene encodes CDR1 SGHTA and CDR2 FQGTGA. CDR3 length: 13 amino acids. V dropped 8 bases and J dropped 2; count of bases not matched to a gene: 3. The CDR3 sequence is CASGTGGNYGYTF. DNA for the CDR3: TGTGCCAGCGGCACAGGGGGCAACTATGGCTACACCTTC.

This rearrangement joins TRBV6-2 or TRBV6-3 to TRBJ1-1, with 7 nucleotides matching TRBD1. Trimming cost V 4 bases and J 8 bases; bases outside gene matches: 7. The CDR3 sequence is 13 residues long. Germline V lookup: CDR1 MNHEY, CDR2 SVGEGT. The CDR3 nucleotides are TGTGCCAGCAGTTTTTTACGACAGGGAGAAGCTTTCTTT. Protein sequence: CASSFLRQGEAFF.

The table lists this clone with a count of one. V is TRBV2 and J is TRBJ2-5; TRBD1 matches at 8 bases. Germline CDR1 reads SNHLY; CDR2 reads FYNNEI. Germline trimming cut 4 bases from V and 1 base from J; bases unmatched to any gene: 2. The length of the CDR3 is 14 residues. This chain's CDR3 is CASSAGQGQETQYF. DNA for the CDR3: TGTGCCAGCAGTGCAGGACAGGGCCAAGAGACCCAGTACTTC.

CDR3 sequence reads: CASSNEGGDTEAFF. DNA for the CDR3: TGTGCCAGCAGCAACGAGGGGGGGGACACTGAAGCTTTCTTT. The V and J genes are TRBV7-2 and TRBJ1-1; possibly TRBD1 for D (6 bases). The CDR3 runs 14 residues. CDR1 is SGHTA, CDR2 FQGNSA, per germline. Trimming removed 5 bases at V and 3 bases at J, with 13 bases between.